These T cell receptor beta chains were read from a single sample in a study of T cells after yellow fever vaccination. TCRdb reanalysed the 5' RACE reads using MiXCR and keeps one entry per CDR3 protein. This sample has a few hundred thousand distinct CDR3 sequences, with 10% to 15% found just once. Sequencing used CD4+ T cells sorted from PBMCs, obtained 45 days after the yellow fever booster vaccination. The receptors were gathered from a man aged 30 to 45 who received the YFV17D yellow fever vaccine. Both conserved end residues are part of each CDR3. A D gene is named only where the DNA matches it firmly. Not every row has a clone size; where given, it reads once, few, many or a size class.

TRBJ2-1 NA TRBV18 few CASSPPIGEQFF TGTGCCAGCTCACCACCGATCGGGGAGCAGTTCTTC
TRBJ2-3 NA TRBV10-1 few CASSEVRRDTDTQYF TGCGCCAGCAGTGAGGTCAGGCGGGATACAGATACGCAGTATTTT
TRBJ2-3 TRBD1 TRBV24-1 few CATSSDRTDTQYF TGTGCCACCAGTTCGGACAGGACAGATACGCAGTATTTT
TRBJ2-1 NA TRBV4-2 few CASSSGLPPNNEQFF TGTGCCAGCAGCTCGGGACTCCCCCCCAACAATGAGCAGTTCTTC
TRBJ2-7 NA TRBV20-1 NA CSANKLEDTSYEQYF TGCAGTGCTAACAAACTAGAGGATACCTCCTACGAGCAGTACTTC
TRBJ2-3 NA TRBV7-6 few CASSSTRTGVTQYF TGTGCCAGCAGCTCCACCCGAACAGGCGTTACGCAGTATTTT
TRBJ2-3 TRBD2 TRBV5-5 few CASSRGTSGRADTQYF TGTGCCAGCAGCCGGGGGACTAGCGGGAGGGCAGATACGCAGTATTTT
TRBJ2-1 NA TRBV4-2 NA CASSAGRSSYNEQFF TGTGCCAGCAGCGCGGGGCGGAGCTCCTACAATGAGCAGTTCTTC
TRBJ2-2 NA TRBV5-1 NA CASSNWANTGELFF TGCGCCAGCAGCAACTGGGCCAACACCGGGGAGCTGTTTTTT
TRBJ2-1 NA TRBV25-1 NA CASSDIARGSYNEQFF TGTGCCAGCAGTGACATCGCAAGGGGCTCCTACAATGAGCAGTTCTTC
TRBJ1-6 NA TRBV4-3 NA CASSQEVNGRDSPLHF TGCGCCAGCAGCCAAGAAGTAAACGGGCGGGATTCACCCCTCCACTTT
TRBJ2-1 NA TRBV4-3 NA CASSQEQGSFNEQFF TGCGCCAGCAGCCAGGAGCAGGGGTCTTTTAATGAGCAGTTCTTC
TRBJ1-4 NA TRBV20-1 NA CSAGLGPNEKLFF TGCAGTGCTGGCCTGGGGCCTAATGAAAAACTGTTTTTT
TRBJ2-2 NA TRBV7-9 few CASSPGSALSGGELFF TGTGCCAGCAGCCCCGGTTCGGCGTTGAGTGGCGGGGAGCTGTTTTTT
TRBJ1-2 TRBD1 TRBV28 few CASSLVGQGARGYTF TGTGCCAGCAGTTTAGTAGGACAGGGGGCGCGCGGCTACACCTTC
TRBJ2-7 NA TRBV10-2 NA CASGASVAGSYEQYF TGCGCCAGCGGGGCTAGCGTTGCAGGCTCCTACGAGCAGTACTTC
TRBJ2-3 NA TRBV15 few CATSRGGFAGTDTQYF TGTGCCACCAGCAGAGGAGGATTCGCTGGCACAGATACGCAGTATTTT
TRBJ2-5 NA TRBV5-6 few CASSNRRTQRETQYF TGTGCCAGCAGCAATCGTAGGACCCAGAGGGAGACCCAGTACTTC
TRBJ2-3 TRBD2 TRBV28 NA CASTIAGGLDTQYF TGTGCCAGCACTATAGCGGGAGGTTTAGATACGCAGTATTTT
TRBJ2-5 TRBD2 TRBV5-1 NA CASSLVGTSGSETQYF TGCGCCAGCAGCTTGGTGGGGACTAGCGGGAGTGAGACCCAGTACTTC
TRBJ2-3 NA TRBV7-2 few CASSQRLEMSTDTQYF TGTGCCAGCAGCCAACGACTTGAGATGAGCACAGATACGCAGTATTTT
TRBJ2-1 TRBD2 TRBV12-3/TRBV12-4 few CASSPRREALYNEQFF TGTGCCAGCAGCCCGCGGCGGGAGGCCCTATACAATGAGCAGTTCTTC
TRBJ2-1 NA TRBV14 few CASSQAREDNEQFF TGTGCCAGCAGCCAAGCAAGGGAGGACAATGAGCAGTTCTTC
TRBJ2-7 TRBD1 TRBV5-5 NA CASSWGQGGEQYF TGTGCCAGCAGCTGGGGACAGGGAGGCGAGCAGTACTTC
TRBJ2-7 TRBD2 TRBV19 few CASSILRESYEQYF TGTGCCAGTAGTATCTTGCGGGAGTCCTACGAGCAGTACTTC
TRBJ1-5 TRBD1 TRBV7-9 NA CASSWGTDQPQHF TGTGCCAGCAGCTGGGGGACAGATCAGCCCCAGCATTTT
TRBJ2-2 NA TRBV28 few CASRRGGPGELFF TGTGCCAGCAGACGTGGGGGACCGGGGGAGCTGTTTTTT
TRBJ2-5 TRBD2 TRBV24-1 NA CATSRSGGVAQYF TGTGCCACCAGTCGGTCCGGGGGGGTGGCCCAGTACTTC
TRBJ2-1 TRBD2 TRBV7-6 NA CASSSFWASGSRGEQFF TGTGCCAGCAGCTCCTTCTGGGCTAGCGGGTCCCGGGGTGAGCAGTTCTTC
TRBJ2-7 NA TRBV5-6 few CASSLVNRFEGEQYF TGTGCCAGCAGCTTGGTGAACAGGTTTGAGGGCGAGCAGTACTTC
TRBJ1-1 NA TRBV24-1 NA CATSEPGRDTEAFF TGTGCCACCAGTGAACCTGGGAGGGACACTGAAGCTTTCTTT
TRBJ2-7 TRBD2 TRBV5-5 few CASSLTAGGHEQYF TGTGCCAGCAGCTTGACAGCGGGAGGGCACGAGCAGTACTTC
TRBJ2-2 NA TRBV7-3 few CASSLGRNTNTGELFF TGTGCCAGCAGCTTAGGGCGGAACACGAACACCGGGGAGCTGTTTTTT
TRBJ2-7 NA TRBV20-1 few CSASWAGDPYEQYF TGCAGTGCTAGTTGGGCAGGGGACCCCTACGAGCAGTACTTC
TRBJ2-2 TRBD2 TRBV20-1 NA CSAPWLAGGLTGELFF TGCAGTGCCCCGTGGCTAGCGGGGGGACTCACCGGGGAGCTGTTTTTT
TRBJ1-1 TRBD1 TRBV9 NA CASRETGDGLTEAFF TGTGCCAGCAGAGAAACAGGGGACGGGCTCACTGAAGCTTTCTTT
TRBJ2-2 NA TRBV7-8 NA CASSAVANTGELFF TGTGCCAGCAGCGCAGTCGCGAACACCGGGGAGCTGTTTTTT
TRBJ2-7 TRBD2 TRBV7-2 NA CASSFSSGTGTYEQYF TGTGCCAGCAGCTTCTCTAGCGGGACCGGAACCTACGAGCAGTACTTC
TRBJ1-4 NA TRBV18 few CASSPSPTNEKLFF TGTGCCAGCTCACCCTCTCCAACTAATGAAAAACTGTTTTTT
TRBJ1-3 NA TRBV7-2 few CASSLARGQTGNTIYF TGTGCCAGCAGCTTAGCGCGAGGACAAACTGGAAACACCATATATTTT
TRBJ1-4 TRBD1 TRBV5-1 many CASSLDREGEKLFF TGCGCCAGCAGCCTCGACAGGGAGGGCGAAAAACTGTTTTTT
TRBJ1-2 NA TRBV7-9 many CASSPHPRVGYTF TGTGCCAGCAGCCCGCACCCGAGGGTCGGCTACACCTTC
TRBJ2-2 NA TRBV4-2 NA CASSQEGFLREGAGELFF TGTGCCAGCAGCCAAGAAGGATTTCTTAGGGAGGGGGCCGGGGAGCTGTTTTTT
TRBJ2-1 NA TRBV7-3 NA CASSLTEGGGQFF TGTGCCAGCAGCTTAACAGAAGGCGGAGGGCAGTTCTTC
TRBJ1-3 NA TRBV10-3 few CAISESGGNTIYF TGTGCCATCAGTGAGTCTGGGGGGAACACCATATATTTT
TRBJ2-1 TRBD1 TRBV5-1 few CASSPGQEYNEQFF TGCGCCAGCAGCCCGGGACAGGAGTACAATGAGCAGTTCTTC
TRBJ1-1 NA TRBV20-1 few CSARIPGTTEAFF TGCAGTGCTAGGATCCCGGGAACCACTGAAGCTTTCTTT
TRBJ2-2 TRBD2 TRBV5-1 NA CASSFEGGANTGELFF TGCGCCAGCAGCTTCGAGGGAGGGGCGAACACCGGGGAGCTGTTTTTT
TRBJ2-1 NA TRBV5-1 few CASSVGGPYNEQFF TGCGCCAGCAGCGTCGGGGGGCCCTACAATGAGCAGTTCTTC
TRBJ2-7 TRBD2 TRBV20-1 few CSASVLAGTEQYF TGCAGTGCTAGCGTGCTAGCGGGAACCGAGCAGTACTTC